The next 26 T cell receptor beta chains were all read from a single sample in a study of OX40 agonist ivuxolimab in advanced cancers. Data came from immunoSEQ multiplex PCR; TCRdb stores just in-frame clones and leaves some out. The sample comprises 85,000 to 95,000 clones, nearly 90% of which are singletons, and 0.3% to 0.4% rests with the top ten. The source material was CD4+ or CD8+ T cells sorted from blood, sampled in a trial of the OX40 agonist ivuxolimab. Source of these receptors: an adult with an advanced solid tumor such as melanoma, head and neck, liver or kidney cancer.

The J gene is TRBJ1-1, the V gene TRBV5-1; D is perhaps TRBD1 (5 bases). Per the germline V gene, CDR1 is SGHRS and CDR2 is YFSETQ. The CDR3 is 15 residues long. V was cut by 3 bases and J by 0 bases, with 12 bases left in between. CDR3 in DNA: TGCGCCAGCAGCTGGTCGACAGACATGAACACTGAAGCTTTCTTT. Amino acids: CASSWSTDMNTEAFF.

The chain is built from TRBV6-1 and TRBJ2-2, with TRBD2 identical over 10 bases. Looked up from germline, CDR1 is MNHNS and CDR2 is SASEGT. The ends lost 1 base at V and 5 bases at J; junction bases unmatched: 10. CDR3 length equals 18 residues. CDR3 amino acids: CASSEEVRAGGRTGELFF. Written as DNA, the CDR3 is TGTGCCAGCAGTGAAGAAGTGAGAGCGGGGGGGCGAACCGGGGAGCTGTTTTTT.

This clone was observed once. The chain carries TRBV6-6 and TRBJ1-6, with D perhaps matching TRBD1 (5 bases). This CDR3 spans 12 amino acids. Trimming took off 2 bases at V and 11 bases at J, with 7 bases between the two ends. Germline V CDR1 and CDR2: MNHNY, SVGAGI (reference sequence). The CDR3 sequence is CASSYGAPPLHF. The CDR3 DNA is TGTGCCAGCAGTTACGGGGCCCCACCCCTCCACTTT.

This chain's CDR3 is CASSPTTGGNTEAFF. The CDR3 region has the DNA TGTGCCAGCAGTCCTACGACAGGGGGAAACACTGAAGCTTTCTTT. The chain employs TRBV28 and TRBJ1-1, with 9 bases identical to TRBD1. J lost 2 bases, V lost 5 bases, and 6 bases had no gene match. The CDR3 has 15 amino acids. Germline V gene sequence: CDR1 MDHEN, CDR2 SYDVKM.

V usage is TRBV18 and J usage is TRBJ2-2; D remains unclear. Trimming removed 2 bases at V and 7 bases at J, with 11 bases between. This CDR3 contains 14 residues. Per the germline V gene, CDR1 is KGHSH and CDR2 is LQKENI. This CDR3 is CASSPFTSFGELFF. Here the CDR3 DNA reads TGTGCCAGCTCACCATTCACATCCTTCGGGGAGCTGTTTTTT.

This chain joins TRBV18 and TRBJ1-6; D might be TRBD1 (5 bases). CDR3 length equals 15 residues. The germline gives CDR1 KGHSH, CDR2 LQKENI. Trimming took 5 bases from V and 4 from J, leaving 12 bases between them. CDR3 sequence: CASSSSGRYNSPLHF. DNA for the CDR3: TGTGCCAGCTCATCATCAGGGAGATATAATTCACCCCTCCACTTT.

The gene calls are TRBV29-1 and TRBJ1-2; no reliable D call. This CDR3 region has 15 residues. V lost 0 bases and J lost 7, with 18 bases in between. Germline V gene sequence: CDR1 SQVTM, CDR2 ANQGSEA. CDR3 amino acids: CSVEDTLRTNSGYTF. Here the CDR3 DNA reads TGCAGCGTTGAAGATACCCTTCGGACGAATAGTGGCTACACCTTC. The whole variable domain, remainder taken from reference TRBV29-1 and TRBJ1-2, is SAVISQKPSRDICQRGTSLTIQCQVDSQVTMMFWYRQQPGQSLTLIATANQGSEATYESGFVIDKFPISRPNLTFSTLTVSNMSPEDSSIYLCSVEDTLRTNSGYTFGSGTRLTVV.

The rearrangement uses TRBV19 and TRBJ2-1; D might be TRBD1 or TRBD2, each matching 6 bases. The CDR3 is 16 residues long. The V end was cut by 7 bases, the J end by 0 bases, with 16 bases between. Germline CDR1 reads LNHDA; CDR2 reads SQIVND (reference sequence). The CDR3 DNA reads as TGTGCCAGTATTGGGGTGGAGGGGGGCTCCTACAATGAGCAGTTCTTC. Translating it yields CASIGVEGGSYNEQFF.

V is TRBV4-1 and J is TRBJ2-1, with 8 bases lining up with TRBD2. The trim removed 0 bases at V and 6 bases at J, leaving 13 bases unmatched. This CDR3 has 18 amino acids. Germline V lookup: CDR1 MGHRA, CDR2 YSYEKL. In nucleotides, the CDR3 is TGCGCCAGCAGCCAAGATACTAGCGGCCGAGGAATACGCAATGAGCAGTTCTTC. Amino acids: CASSQDTSGRGIRNEQFF.

The J gene is TRBJ1-1, the V gene TRBV11-1; D ambiguous. V was pared by 1 base and J by 4 bases, with 13 bases between. The CDR3 totals 15 residues. Germline V gene data show CDR1 as SGHAT and CDR2 as FQDESV (reference sequence). CDR3 nucleotide sequence: TGTGCCAGCAGCTTAGGTAGGGAACGATTCACTGAAGCTTTCTTT. It encodes CASSLGRERFTEAFF.

This clone was picked up a small number of times. The V call is TRBV2, the J call TRBJ1-5; D not certain. The CDR3 is 12 amino acids. V was cut by 4 bases and J by 2 bases, with 3 bases left in between. CDR1 SNHLY and CDR2 FYNNEI come from the germline V gene. CDR3: CASSGGNQPQHF. CDR3 sequence (DNA): TGTGCCAGCAGTGGGGGCAATCAGCCCCAGCATTTT.

This chain links TRBV2 with TRBJ1-1; D uncertain. Germline V CDR1 and CDR2: SNHLY, FYNNEI. The V and J ends lost 8 bases and 7 bases respectively, with 8 bases between them. The CDR3 totals 10 residues. The CDR3 is CASLEGEAFF. CDR3 DNA: TGTGCCAGCCTGGAGGGTGAAGCTTTCTTT.

As concerns this clone: Germline is not matched at one junction end, which may reflect a read error. J is TRBJ2-1 and V is TRBV7-2, with 10 bases that match TRBD2. The germline gives CDR1 SGHTA, CDR2 FQGNSA. The CDR3 is 16 amino acids. The CDR3 DNA is TGTGCCAGCAGCTTAAAGGGCGGACTAGCGGAGGTGAAAAGGGTCTTC. It encodes CASSLKGGLAEVKRVF.

The J gene is TRBJ2-3, the V gene TRBV5-4, with TRBD1 as a possible D gene (6 bases). Germline V CDR1 and CDR2: SGHNT, YYREEE (reference sequence). V gave up 0 bases and J gave up 6 bases, with 14 bases separating them. The CDR3 is made up of 15 amino acids. The DNA for the CDR3 is TGTGCCAGCAGCTTGGTTATTAGCAGGGGTGATACGCAGTATTTT. It yields the protein CASSLVISRGDTQYF.

This clone was seen only a few times. The CDR3 sequence is CASSQDQTGYYEQYF. CDR3 sequence (DNA): TGCGCCAGCAGCCAAGATCAAACGGGCTACTACGAGCAGTACTTC. The chain links TRBV4-3 to TRBJ2-7, with D unclear. The CDR3 runs to 15 residues. Germline values: CDR1 LGHNA, CDR2 YSLEER. Trimming cost V 0 bases and J 3 bases, with 12 bases left between them.

The chain links TRBV10-3 to TRBJ1-5; D possibly corresponds to TRBD1 (6 bases). V gave up 11 bases and J gave up 2 bases, with 22 bases separating them. The germline V gene encodes CDR1 ENHRY and CDR2 SYGVKD. CDR3 length equals 16 residues. CDR3 amino acids: CAQRGSRGHGNQPQHF. Written as DNA, the CDR3 is TGTGCCCAGAGGGGGTCGAGGGGCCATGGCAATCAGCCCCAGCATTTT.

V usage is TRBV11-2 and J usage is TRBJ1-1, with D tentatively TRBD1 (5 bases). V gave up 1 base and J gave up 1 base, with 7 bases separating them. CDR1 is SGHAT and CDR2 is FQNNGV in the germline V gene. This CDR3 is 14 amino acids long. CDR3 residues: CASSLVGGNTEAFF. The CDR3 DNA reads as TGTGCCAGCAGCTTAGTGGGGGGGAACACTGAAGCTTTCTTT.

The rearrangement links TRBV4-2 to TRBJ2-1, with 8 bases matching TRBD2. CDR3 size: 16 residues. V shed 4 bases, J shed 3 bases, and the junction held 8 bases outside the gene matches. Germline CDR1 LGHNA, CDR2 YNFKEQ. This CDR3 is CASSRQSSGFYNEQFF. CDR3 DNA: TGTGCCAGCAGCCGCCAATCTAGCGGGTTCTACAATGAGCAGTTCTTC.

In its sample, this clone was seen a few times. The chain recombines TRBV29-1 with TRBJ2-1; a possible D gene is TRBD2 (6 bases). Germline V gene sequence: CDR1 SQVTM, CDR2 ANQGSEA. The V and J ends lost 7 bases and 1 base respectively, with 17 bases between them. The CDR3 contains 15 residues. This CDR3 reads CSGQAGSTSYNEQFF. For the CDR3, the DNA is TGCAGCGGACAAGCGGGTTCCACTTCCTACAATGAGCAGTTCTTC.

The chain carries TRBV25-1 and TRBJ1-1; 7 bases are a match to TRBD1. The CDR3 has 16 residues. V dropped 6 bases and J dropped 0; count of bases not matched to a gene: 10. From germline, CDR1 is MGHDK and CDR2 SYGVNS. DNA of the CDR3: TGTGCCAGCAGGGGAAGGACAGGCGTCATGAACACTGAAGCTTTCTTT. Translated, it gives CASRGRTGVMNTEAFF. Filled out from reference TRBV25-1 and TRBJ1-1, the complete variable domain reads EADIYQTPRYLVIGTGKKITLECSQTMGHDKMYWYQQDPGMELHLIHYSYGVNSTEKGDLSSESTVSRIRTEHFPLTLESARPSHTSQYLCASRGRTGVMNTEAFFGQGTRLTVV.

The chain links TRBV16 to TRBJ1-2; the D gene is possibly TRBD1 (6 bases). CDR3 length equals 14 residues. Trimming stripped 6 bases from V and 0 bases from J, with 11 bases between. Germline CDR1 and CDR2: KGHSY and FQNENV. The DNA for the CDR3 is TGTGCCAGCAGTCGGGGGCAGACTAACTATGGCTACACCTTC. Translating gives CASSRGQTNYGYTF. Full variable domain (remainder filled in from reference TRBV16 and TRBJ1-2): GEEVAQTPKHLVRGEGQKAKLYCAPIKGHSYVFWYQQVLKNEFKFLISFQNENVFDETGMPKERFSAKCLPNSPCSLEIQATKLEDSAVYFCASSRGQTNYGYTFGSGTRLTVV.

The chain carries TRBV7-2 and TRBJ2-1; a possible D gene is TRBD1 (5 bases). This CDR3 region has 13 residues. The V gene lost 6 bases and the J gene lost 6 bases, with 12 bases spanning the gap. Germline-derived CDR1 and CDR2 are SGHTA and FQGNSA. The CDR3 here is CASSSGHLNEQFF. CDR3 coding DNA: TGTGCCAGCAGTTCTGGACACCTCAATGAGCAGTTCTTC.

This clone appeared once. The rearrangement uses TRBV19 and TRBJ2-1, with 8 bases aligning to TRBD2. Germline assignment: CDR1 LNHDA and CDR2 SQIVND (reference sequence). CDR3 length: 15 amino acids. V gave up 3 bases and J gave up 4 bases; unmatched junction bases: 5. The CDR3 loop reads CASSIELAAYNEQFF. CDR3 bases: TGTGCCAGTAGTATCGAACTAGCGGCTTACAATGAGCAGTTCTTC. Full variable domain (rest looked up from reference TRBV19 and TRBJ2-1): DGGITQSPKYLFRKEGQNVTLSCEQNLNHDAMYWYRQDPGQGLRLIYYSQIVNDFQKGDIAEGYSVSREKKESFPLTVTSAQKNPTAFYLCASSIELAAYNEQFFGPGTRLTVL.

The V call is TRBV27, the J call TRBJ1-5; tentative D call: TRBD1 (6 bases). Trimming left V 6 bases short and J 4 bases short, with 19 bases between. This CDR3 region has 16 residues. Germline V gene lookup returns CDR1 MNHEY and CDR2 SMNVEV (reference sequence). The CDR3 DNA follows: TGTGCCAGCAGAGGTTTCGGGACAAAAACAAATCAGCCCCAGCATTTT. Encoded protein: CASRGFGTKTNQPQHF.

The J gene is TRBJ2-2, the V gene TRBV7-2, with D possibly being TRBD2 (5 bases). CDR3 length: 16 amino acids. From germline, CDR1 is SGHTA and CDR2 FQGNSA. Between the trimmed V and J ends, which lost 3 bases and 3 bases, there was a span of 14 bases. The CDR3 coding sequence is TGTGCCAGCAGCTTTCGGCCGTACGGGGACACCGGGGAGCTGTTTTTT. It encodes CASSFRPYGDTGELFF.

The genes are TRBV4-2 and TRBJ2-3, with D unresolved. CDR1 is LGHNA and CDR2 is YNFKEQ in the germline V gene. The CDR3 totals 12 residues. Trimming shortened V by 0 bases and J by 7 bases, and 5 bases separated the two germline ends. The CDR3 DNA sequence: TGTGCCAGCAGCCAAGAACAACATACGCAGTATTTT. Protein sequence: CASSQEQHTQYF.